This passage covers 29 T cell receptor beta chains from one sample sequenced in a study of OX40 agonist ivuxolimab in advanced cancers. Sequenced by immunoSEQ multiplex PCR; TCRdb stores in-frame clones only, minus some. The sample carries roughly 50,000 clones, approximately 80% recorded once. The material was CD4+ or CD8+ T cells sorted from blood, obtained in a trial of the OX40 agonist ivuxolimab. The receptors derive from an adult with an advanced solid tumor such as melanoma, head and neck, liver or kidney cancer.

The chain has TRBV7-8 and TRBJ2-1, with D perhaps TRBD1 or TRBD2 (5 bases each). Germline V gene data show CDR1 as SGHVS and CDR2 as FQNEAQ. The CDR3 loop spans 16 amino acids. Trimming cost V 5 bases and J 10 bases, with 24 bases left between them. CDR3 in amino acids: CASSPPGTGRLGEQFF. The CDR3 DNA is TGTGCCAGCAGCCCTCCCGGGACGGGGAGATTGGGGGAGCAGTTCTTC.

The chain has TRBV7-3 and TRBJ2-3; D uncertain. The CDR3 is 14 residues long. The V gene's germline CDR1 is SGHTA and CDR2 FQGTGA. The germline V and J ends were trimmed by 1 base and 2 bases, with 7 bases remaining between them. CDR3 in amino acids: CASSLKGVTDTQYF. As DNA, the CDR3 is TGTGCCAGCAGCTTAAAAGGAGTCACAGATACGCAGTATTTT.

The CDR3 loop reads CASSLVFLGTGELFF. The CDR3 DNA is TGCGCCAGCAGCTTGGTATTCCTGGGGACCGGGGAGCTGTTTTTT. This chain joins TRBV5-1 and TRBJ2-2, with unresolved D. V was trimmed by 0 bases and J by 5 bases, leaving 11 bases between them. This CDR3 spans 15 amino acids. The V gene's germline CDR1 is SGHRS and CDR2 YFSETQ.

J is TRBJ2-1 and V is TRBV7-2; the match to TRBD2 covers 14 bases. The ends lost 1 base at V and 8 bases at J; junction bases unmatched: 7. The germline V gene encodes CDR1 SGHTA and CDR2 FQGNSA. This CDR3 comprises 17 residues. The CDR3 DNA reads TGTGCCAGCAGCTTAGGGGGACTAGCGGGAGTTCCCGATGAGCAGTTCTTC. It is translated as CASSLGGLAGVPDEQFF.

This chain connects TRBV7-9 to TRBJ2-7; D might be TRBD2 (5 bases). The CDR3 covers 14 residues. With 1 base removed from V and 3 bases from J, the gap between germline ends came to 10 bases. Looked up from germline, CDR1 is SEHNR and CDR2 is FQNEAQ (reference sequence). CDR3 residues: CASSLERGGYEQYF. The CDR3 DNA reads TGTGCCAGCAGCTTAGAAAGAGGAGGCTACGAGCAGTACTTC.

The chain is built from TRBV27 and TRBJ2-1, with 7 nucleotides matching TRBD2. This CDR3 region has 14 residues. The trim removed 5 bases at V and 9 bases at J, leaving 10 bases unmatched. Germline assignment: CDR1 MNHEY and CDR2 SMNVEV (reference sequence). The CDR3 loop is CASSARLAWSEQFF. The CDR3 DNA sequence: TGTGCCAGCAGTGCCCGACTAGCTTGGAGTGAGCAGTTCTTC.

This chain links TRBV30 with TRBJ2-3; D not resolved. Between the trimmed V and J ends, which lost 4 bases and 2 bases, there was a span of 7 bases. CDR3 size: 12 residues. Germline V gene lookup returns CDR1 GTSNPN and CDR2 SVGIG (reference sequence). DNA of the CDR3: TGTGCCTGGAAAAGGTTCACAGATACGCAGTATTTT. Translation gives CAWKRFTDTQYF. The entire variable domain, with the rest obtained from reference TRBV30 and TRBJ2-3, is as follows: SQTIHQWPATLVQPVGSPLSLECTVEGTSNPNLYWYRQAAGRGLQLLFYSVGIGQISSEVPQNLSASRPQDRQFILSSKKLLLSDSGFYLCAWKRFTDTQYFGPGTRLTVL.

This chain connects TRBV6-1 to TRBJ2-3; TRBD1 matches at 10 bases. The CDR3 runs 17 residues. V dropped 3 bases and J dropped 4; count of bases not matched to a gene: 10. The germline V gene encodes CDR1 MNHNS and CDR2 SASEGT. CDR3 residues: CASSEGQGKRVADTQYF. Here the CDR3 DNA reads TGTGCCAGCAGTGAGGGACAGGGGAAGAGGGTCGCAGATACGCAGTATTTT.

This clone is a singleton in its sample. The chain has TRBV9 and TRBJ2-7; TRBD2 aligns across 10 bases. This CDR3 contains 14 residues. Germline values: CDR1 SGDLS, CDR2 YYNGEE. V lost 5 bases to trimming and J lost 3 bases; unmatched junction nucleotides: 5. CDR3 loop: CASSTGLASYEQYF. The CDR3 nucleotides read TGTGCCAGCAGTACGGGACTAGCGAGCTACGAGCAGTACTTC.

The V call is TRBV5-1, the J call TRBJ2-2; 11 nucleotides agree with TRBD2. CDR3 length equals 16 residues. Germline V CDR1 and CDR2: SGHRS, YFSETQ. J gave up 7 bases and V 4 bases, and 9 bases lay outside the gene matches. The CDR3 loop reads CASSLGTSGFIGELFF. Here the CDR3 DNA reads TGCGCCAGCAGCCTCGGGACTAGCGGTTTTATCGGGGAGCTGTTTTTT.

This clone showed up just a few times. The rearrangement links TRBV7-2 to TRBJ1-5; D unclear. The germline V and J ends were trimmed by 2 bases and 0 bases, with 5 bases remaining between them. CDR3 length: 14 amino acids. CDR1 and CDR2 from the germline V gene are SGHTA and FQGNSA. CDR3 amino acids: CASSLKLSNQPQHF. In nucleotides, the CDR3 is TGTGCCAGCAGCTTAAAACTTAGCAATCAGCCCCAGCATTTT.

This sequence joins TRBV4-2 and TRBJ1-6; 7 nucleotides align to TRBD1. The CDR3 covers 15 residues. Germline CDR1 and CDR2: LGHNA and YNFKEQ. V shed 0 bases and J 7 bases; nucleotides not matched to a gene: 3. This chain's CDR3 is CASSQDRGYNSPLHF. The CDR3 DNA sequence: TGTGCCAGCAGCCAAGACAGGGGGTACAATTCACCCCTCCACTTT.

V is TRBV6-1 and J is TRBJ1-2; TRBD1 is a possible D gene (6 bases). The V gene lost 5 bases and the J gene lost 5 bases, with 9 bases spanning the gap. This CDR3 comprises 12 residues. Per the germline V gene, CDR1 is MNHNS and CDR2 is SASEGT. CDR3 in DNA: TGTGCCAGCAGTCGGGACACTTATGGCTACACCTTC. Amino acid sequence: CASSRDTYGYTF.

The count of this clone is one. The chain joins TRBV7-9 to TRBJ1-1; D remains ambiguous. The germline V and J ends were trimmed by 5 bases and 4 bases, with 11 bases remaining between them. Germline V gene data show CDR1 as SEHNR and CDR2 as FQNEAQ (reference sequence). The CDR3 runs to 13 residues. CDR3 DNA: TGTGCCAGCAGCCAAGGGTTGGGCACTGAAGCTTTCTTT. Residues: CASSQGLGTEAFF.

The chain has TRBV6-6 and TRBJ2-3; TRBD2 aligns across 8 bases. Germline loops: CDR1 MNHNY, CDR2 SVGAGI (reference sequence). The ends lost 6 bases at V and 6 bases at J; junction bases unmatched: 11. CDR3 length equals 15 residues. CDR3 protein: CASSRGGKIVDTQYF. The CDR3 DNA follows: TGTGCCAGCAGCCGGGGGGGGAAAATAGTCGATACGCAGTATTTT.

Notes on this clone: Other DNA sequences from this sample encode an identical CDR3 as well. J is TRBJ2-5 and V is TRBV5-5; unclear D gene. Looked up from germline, CDR1 is SGHKS and CDR2 is YYEKEE (reference sequence). Trimming stripped 0 bases from V and 2 bases from J, with 8 bases between. This CDR3 has 14 amino acids. DNA for the CDR3: TGTGCCAGCAGCTTGGGCAGGAATCAAGAGACCCAGTACTTC. Its protein product is CASSLGRNQETQYF. Full variable domain (missing parts from reference TRBV5-5 and TRBJ2-5): DAGVTQSPTHLIKTRGQQVTLRCSPISGHKSVSWYQQVLGQGPQFIFQYYEKEERGRGNFPDRFSARQFPNYSSELNVNALLLGDSALYLCASSLGRNQETQYFGPGTRLLVL.

V is TRBV5-4 and J is TRBJ2-7, with D possibly matching TRBD1 (6 bases). The CDR3 has 13 residues. The V end was cut by 0 bases, the J end by 3 bases, with 7 bases between. Germline V gene sequence: CDR1 SGHNT, CDR2 YYREEE (reference sequence). In nucleotides, the CDR3 is TGTGCCAGCAGCTTGGACAGGGACTACGAGCAGTACGTC. The encoded protein is CASSLDRDYEQYV.

The chain couples TRBV2 to TRBJ1-4, with unresolved D. Germline V gene lookup returns CDR1 SNHLY and CDR2 FYNNEI. With 7 bases removed from V and 2 bases from J, the gap between germline ends came to 17 bases. This CDR3 has 16 amino acids. The CDR3 protein is CASTAGRLGTNEKLFF. The CDR3 nucleotides are TGTGCCAGCACTGCGGGCCGACTGGGGACTAATGAAAAACTGTTTTTT.

The V call is TRBV2, the J call TRBJ1-6, with D hard to call. The CDR3 length is 15 residues. Trimming took 2 bases from V and 10 from J, leaving 15 bases between them. CDR1 SNHLY and CDR2 FYNNEI come from the germline V gene. CDR3 loop: CASSELGHRGSPLHF. The CDR3 region has the DNA TGTGCCAGCAGTGAATTGGGCCACAGAGGGTCACCCCTCCACTTT.

The chain has TRBV5-5 and TRBJ2-2; perhaps TRBD2 as D (6 bases). The CDR3 spans 16 residues. Trimming cost V 4 bases and J 6 bases, with 19 bases left between them. The V gene's germline CDR1 is SGHKS and CDR2 YYEKEE (reference sequence). CDR3 sequence (DNA): TGTGCCAGCAGCCCCGGACTATTAGGAATGGCCGGGGAGCTGTTTTTT. It specifies CASSPGLLGMAGELFF.

The chain joins TRBV7-2 to TRBJ2-1, with 8 bases lining up with TRBD1. From germline, CDR1 is SGHTA and CDR2 FQGNSA. This CDR3 spans 15 amino acids. V lost 4 bases to trimming and J lost 3 bases; unmatched junction nucleotides: 5. The DNA of the CDR3 is TGTGCCAGCAGCTACGTACAGGGGGGCTACAATGAGCAGTTCTTC. Translated, it gives CASSYVQGGYNEQFF.

V gene TRBV6-1 combines with J gene TRBJ2-3, with 9 nucleotides matching TRBD1. The germline gives CDR1 MNHNS, CDR2 SASEGT. The CDR3 runs 13 residues. CDR3 loop: CALWDRATDTQYF. CDR3 coding DNA: TGTGCTTTATGGGACAGGGCCACAGATACGCAGTATTTT.

The genes are TRBV27 and TRBJ1-2, with 7 positions matching TRBD1. This CDR3 is 16 amino acids long. The ends lost 5 bases at V and 7 bases at J; junction bases unmatched: 16. Germline V lookup: CDR1 MNHEY, CDR2 SMNVEV (reference sequence). The DNA for the CDR3 is TGTGCCAGCAGTGCCTCGACGACAGGGCGCGGGGGTGGCTACACCTTC. Its protein is CASSASTTGRGGGYTF.

This clone was detected once. CDR3 protein: CASSYAGGEQYV. The CDR3 bases are TGTGCCAGCAGTTATGCGGGGGGCGAGCAGTACGTC. This chain connects TRBV6-5 to TRBJ2-7, with 8 bases fitting TRBD2. CDR1 MNHEY and CDR2 SVGAGI come from the germline V gene. The V gene end was trimmed by 3 bases and the J gene end by 6 bases; junction bases not matched to a gene: 1. The CDR3 is 12 amino acids.

This clone has more than one count but fewer than ten. The rearrangement uses TRBV11-3 and TRBJ2-7, with D possibly matching TRBD1 (7 bases). CDR3 length equals 15 residues. Between the trimmed V and J ends, which lost 2 bases and 3 bases, there was a span of 14 bases. In germline, CDR1 is SGHNT, CDR2 YENEEA. CDR3 sequence reads: CASSLQGGQNYEQYF. CDR3 bases: TGTGCCAGCAGCTTACAGGGGGGACAGAACTACGAGCAGTACTTC.

The rearrangement joins TRBV18 to TRBJ2-5; D possibly corresponds to TRBD1 (5 bases). Germline V gene sequence: CDR1 KGHSH, CDR2 LQKENI. Trimming cost V 3 bases and J 4 bases, with 15 bases left between them. The CDR3 sequence is 15 residues long. This chain's CDR3 is CASSPSTDSVETQYF. In DNA, the CDR3 is TGTGCCAGCTCACCCTCGACAGACAGTGTAGAGACCCAGTACTTC.

Relative to its sample, this clone is medium-sized. The sample has other DNA sequences that encode this CDR3 too. The chain carries TRBV30 and TRBJ2-7, with D unclear. V was trimmed by 2 bases and J by 3 bases, leaving 8 bases between them. Germline-derived CDR1 and CDR2 are GTSNPN and SVGIG (reference sequence). This CDR3 is built from 12 residues. Written as DNA, the CDR3 is TGTGCCTGGAGTCCAACAAGCTACGAGCAGTACTTC. Translating gives CAWSPTSYEQYF.

Only one count was recorded for this clone. For the CDR3, the DNA is TGTGCCAGCAGCACCCGACTAGGCAATGAGCAGTTCTTC. Translation: CASSTRLGNEQFF. V usage is TRBV9 and J usage is TRBJ2-1; perhaps TRBD2 as D (6 bases). The CDR3 consists of 13 residues. Deletions cut 4 bases from V and 6 bases from J, with 11 bases between. The germline CDR1 and CDR2 sequences are SGDLS and YYNGEE. Based on the CDR3 plus reference TRBV9 and TRBJ2-1, the full variable domain is DSGVTQTPKHLITATGQRVTLRCSPRSGDLSVYWYQQSLDQGLQFLIQYYNGEERAKGNILERFSAQQFPDLHSELNLSSLELGDSALYFCASSTRLGNEQFFGPGTRLTVL.

This clone has a handful of counts. This chain links TRBV5-8 with TRBJ1-4, with 9 nucleotides matching TRBD1. The CDR3 sequence is 16 residues long. Germline-derived CDR1 and CDR2 are SGHTS and YDEGEE. V lost 0 bases to trimming and J lost 3 bases; unmatched junction nucleotides: 3. The CDR3 DNA follows: TGTGCCAGCAGCTTGGACAGGGGGCTGGCTAATGAAAAACTGTTTTTT. It yields the protein CASSLDRGLANEKLFF.